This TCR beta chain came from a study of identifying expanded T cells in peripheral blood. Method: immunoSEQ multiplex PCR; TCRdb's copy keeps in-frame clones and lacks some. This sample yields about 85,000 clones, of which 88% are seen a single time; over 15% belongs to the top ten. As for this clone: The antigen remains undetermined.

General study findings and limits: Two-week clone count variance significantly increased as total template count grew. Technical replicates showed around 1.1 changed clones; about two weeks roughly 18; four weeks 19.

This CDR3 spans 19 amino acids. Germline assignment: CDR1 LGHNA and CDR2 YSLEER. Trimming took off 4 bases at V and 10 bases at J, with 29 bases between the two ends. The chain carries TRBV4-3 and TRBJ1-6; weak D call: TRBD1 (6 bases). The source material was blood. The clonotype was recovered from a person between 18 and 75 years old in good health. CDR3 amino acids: CASSLDLRPIGGGRSPLHF. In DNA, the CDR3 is TGCGCCAGCAGCCTCGACCTCCGACCGATCGGGGGCGGGAGATCACCCCTCCACTTT.